This passage covers 11 T cell receptor beta chains from one sample sequenced in a study of blood T cell repertoires in COVID-19. Sequenced by immunoSEQ multiplex PCR; TCRdb stores in-frame clones only, minus some. The sample records fewer than 200,000 clones, over 70% being singletons. The specimen sequenced was PBMCs or T cells enriched from blood (not recorded which). Receptor source: a woman aged 50 to 60 in a cohort exposed to, infected with or recovered from COVID-19 (not recorded which).

This clone has just a few counts. This chain connects TRBV3-1 (or the pseudogene TRBV3-2) to TRBJ1-1, with 9 bases lining up with TRBD1. CDR1 is LGHDT, CDR2 YNNKEL, per germline (reference sequence). V was clipped by 6 bases and J by 1 base; unmatched bases: 3. This CDR3 comprises 14 residues. CDR3 DNA sequence: TGTGCCAGCAGGCTACAGGGGGCGAACACTGAAGCTTTCTTT. It specifies CASRLQGANTEAFF.

The chain employs TRBV18 and TRBJ1-5; 7 bases align to TRBD1. This CDR3 is 16 amino acids long. Germline loops: CDR1 KGHSH, CDR2 LQKENI. V lost 4 bases, J lost 0 bases, and 6 bases stayed unmatched. The CDR3 bases are TGTGCCAGCTCACTCGAGGACAGGATTAGCAATCAGCCCCAGCATTTT. Protein product: CASSLEDRISNQPQHF.

The gene calls are TRBV6-5 and TRBJ1-3; the D is unclear. The CDR3 loop spans 13 amino acids. V dropped 8 bases and J dropped 0 bases, with 8 bases sitting between them. Looked up from germline, CDR1 is MNHEY and CDR2 is SVGAGI. The CDR3 sequence: CASSYYSGNTIYF. The DNA of the CDR3 is TGTGCCAGCTCCTATTACTCTGGAAACACCATATATTTT.

The gene calls are TRBV14 and TRBJ2-1, with TRBD1 matching 9 bases. Germline V CDR1 and CDR2: SGHDN, FVKESK. V lost 0 bases to trimming and J lost 3 bases; unmatched junction nucleotides: 9. The CDR3 runs to 18 residues. DNA for the CDR3: TGTGCCAGCAGCCAAGATCCCCGGGGACAGGGATACTACAATGAGCAGTTCTTC. Translating it yields CASSQDPRGQGYYNEQFF.

This clone was found once. The CDR3 here is CASSLPGSQPQHF. For the CDR3, the DNA is TGTGCCAGTAGTCTCCCGGGTTCTCAGCCCCAGCATTTT. The chain carries TRBV19 and TRBJ1-5; D is ambiguous. This CDR3 comprises 13 residues. V shed 5 bases and J shed 6 bases, with 11 bases lying between them. CDR1 and CDR2 (germline): LNHDA, SQIVND (reference sequence).

The gene calls are TRBV7-9 and TRBJ2-3; D possibly corresponds to TRBD2 (5 bases). Trimming left V 4 bases short and J 4 bases short, with 18 bases between. This CDR3 has 16 amino acids. The germline V gene has CDR1 SEHNR and CDR2 FQNEAQ (reference sequence). CDR3 amino acids: CASSYGGKAGADTQYF. CDR3 nucleotide sequence: TGTGCCAGCAGCTACGGCGGTAAGGCGGGTGCAGATACGCAGTATTTT.

The table lists this clone with a few counts. V and J are TRBV28 and TRBJ2-1; possible D gene TRBD2, 5 bases. Trimming removed 10 bases at V and 1 base at J, with 14 bases between. CDR1 and CDR2 from the germline V gene are MDHEN and SYDVKM. The CDR3 has 14 amino acids. In nucleotides, the CDR3 is TGTGCCATCACGGCTAGCCGATCCTACAATGAGCAGTTCTTC. This translates into CAITASRSYNEQFF.

The chain combines TRBV28 with TRBJ2-1; TRBD2 aligns across 10 bases. Per germline, CDR1 MDHEN and CDR2 SYDVKM. The CDR3 loop spans 18 amino acids. V was pared by 2 bases and J by 1 base, with 8 bases of the junction left unmatched. In DNA, the CDR3 is TGTGCCAGCAGTTTAGGCCTAGCGGGAGTGTTTTCCTACAATGAGCAGTTCTTC. The encoded protein is CASSLGLAGVFSYNEQFF. The entire variable domain, with the rest obtained from reference TRBV28 and TRBJ2-1, is as follows: DVKVTQSSRYLVKRTGEKVFLECVQDMDHENMFWYRQDPGLGLRLIYFSYDVKMKEKGDIPEGYSVSREKKERFSLILESASTNQTSMYLCASSLGLAGVFSYNEQFFGPGTRLTVL.

The chain couples TRBV2 to TRBJ1-3; no firm D call. CDR3 length: 15 residues. The V gene's germline CDR1 is SNHLY and CDR2 FYNNEI. V dropped 4 bases and J dropped 0 bases, with 10 bases sitting between them. The CDR3 DNA reads as TGTGCCAGCAGTGTAGGCAGGTACTCTGGAAACACCATATATTTT. It encodes CASSVGRYSGNTIYF.

The chain is built from TRBV7-9 and TRBJ2-7, with 8 bases matching TRBD1. The CDR3 runs 15 residues. The germline gives CDR1 SEHNR, CDR2 FQNEAQ (reference sequence). V lost 5 bases to trimming and J lost 4 bases; unmatched junction nucleotides: 10. The CDR3, as DNA: TGTGCCAGCAGCATGTCAGGGGGCCTGGAATACGAGCAGTACTTC. It yields the protein CASSMSGGLEYEQYF. Combining the CDR3 with reference TRBV7-9 and TRBJ2-7 gives the whole variable domain DTGVSQNPRHKITKRGQNVTFRCDPISEHNRLYWYRQTLGQGPEFLTYFQNEAQLEKSRLLSDRFSAERPKGSFSTLEIQRTEQGDSAMYLCASSMSGGLEYEQYFGPGTRLTVT.

In its sample, this clone was seen many times. The sample contains more than one DNA sequence encoding this CDR3. The V gene is TRBV10-2, the J gene TRBJ2-3, with 11 nucleotides matching TRBD2. In germline, CDR1 is WSHSY, CDR2 SAAADI. J gave up 6 bases and V 6 bases, and 5 bases lay outside the gene matches. There are 14 residues in the CDR3. The CDR3 coding sequence is TGCGCCAGCAGCTTAGCGGGGGGGGCGGATACGCAGTATTTT. Its protein is CASSLAGGADTQYF.